These T cell receptor beta chains were read from a single sample in a study of monozygotic twins with inflammatory bowel disease. Following a re-call of the 5' RACE reads, TCRdb has one entry per CDR3 protein and lacks DNA. This sample contains under 200,000 distinct CDR3 sequences. The sequenced sample was blood. The source of these receptors is a human donor with ulcerative colitis or Crohn's disease, or a healthy co-twin of an affected twin (not recorded which). The CDR3 runs from the conserved cysteine through the conserved F or W. Each record gives: J gene, V gene, CDR3 protein.

TRBJ2-7 TRBV13 CASSSRVWNEQYF
TRBJ2-7 TRBV28 CASSLPPGGPSYEQYF
TRBJ2-7 TRBV4-2 CASSQDPLAYLREQYF
TRBJ2-1 TRBV20-1 CSARDRYSWQFF
TRBJ2-5 TRBV12-3/TRBV12-4 CASSFKGSGETQYF
TRBJ2-3 TRBV5-1 CASSFLETDTQYF
TRBJ2-1 TRBV9 CASSVEGETILSSYNEQFF
TRBJ2-1 TRBV24-1 CATSDQRSRGLAFNEQFF
TRBJ2-3 TRBV12-3/TRBV12-4 CASQRLAADTQYF
TRBJ2-6 TRBV30 CAWSVPGKPSGANVLTF
TRBJ2-5 TRBV9 CASSLRTGALETQYF
TRBJ1-5 TRBV15 CATSRVTGSGAQHF
TRBJ1-5 TRBV19 CASSIVVGGQQPQHF
TRBJ1-1 TRBV3-1 CASSPPGPRYTEAFF
TRBJ2-2 TRBV7-8 CASRVQGRTGELFF
TRBJ2-7 TRBV3-1 CASSQALGTGISEQYF
TRBJ2-2 TRBV7-3 CASSLKRSANTGELFF
TRBJ2-1 TRBV29-1 CSVEGFSGSSYNEQFF
TRBJ2-1 TRBV10-3 CAISESGIYNEQFF
TRBJ1-5 TRBV5-6 CASSRTDGQPQHF
TRBJ2-1 TRBV4-3 CASSQEHWRTNNEQFF
TRBJ2-5 TRBV6-7 CASSYCTSGSNKRYLQETQYF
TRBJ2-6 TRBV24-1 CATSPPGSGANVLTF
TRBJ2-7 TRBV7-8 CASSLRASGIPYEQYF
TRBJ2-3 TRBV5-1 CASSFPGLAGPHTDTQYF
TRBJ1-1 TRBV20-1 CSAPDFNTEAFF
TRBJ1-2 TRBV12-3/TRBV12-4 CASTGGHGGYTF
TRBJ2-5 TRBV5-5 CASSWMEGGWETQYF
TRBJ1-1 TRBV7-8 CASSNRTDYLMNTEAFF
TRBJ2-7 TRBV10-3 CAISTGTGVYEQYF
TRBJ1-2 TRBV20-1 CSAIPPPGQGPIYGYTF
TRBJ2-1 TRBV7-9 CASSARTSYNEQFF
TRBJ2-5 TRBV9 CASSPTISGHQENQYF
TRBJ2-5 TRBV5-1 CASRLGLREGETQYF
TRBJ1-2 TRBV4-2 CASSQDRGSLYGYTF
TRBJ2-3 TRBV20-1 CSARDFAGRTDTQYF
TRBJ2-7 TRBV7-9 CASSLDGKSSYEQYF
TRBJ2-1 TRBV5-1 CASSLVAGGGYEQFF
TRBJ2-3 TRBV5-1 CASSPSDWDVFYTQYF
TRBJ1-2 TRBV28 CASSSGGAYYGYTF
TRBJ2-7 TRBV7-2 CASSPPATTYSSYEQYF
TRBJ2-1 TRBV5-4 CASSSQGTSGRGNEQFF
TRBJ2-5 TRBV10-3 CAISESVGRETQYF
TRBJ2-1 TRBV5-1 CASSVLAGVAYNEQFF
TRBJ2-1 TRBV4-2 CASKLTQDNEQFF
TRBJ2-7 TRBV4-2 CASSQGGLAGGFREQYF
TRBJ2-1 TRBV12-3/TRBV12-4 CASSGLAGVNSYNEQFF
TRBJ1-1 TRBV29-1 CSVEATGDTEAFF
TRBJ2-3 TRBV29-1 CSAQLGIHTDTQYF